The source of this T cell receptor beta chain is a study of cytomegalovirus exposure and HLA in healthy donors. Study outcomes and limitations: According to the study, 150 to 200 TCR beta chains were cytomegalovirus-associated.

To note about this clone: Its antigen remains unknown.

Primers included in the PCR were 60 Vbeta and 13 Jbeta primers. Profiled with immunoSEQ multiplex PCR; TCRdb holds only in-frame clones, not every one. The sample has about 190,000 clones, approximately 84% seen once. Source material: PBMCs. This TCR was recovered from a boy aged 5-17 years in good health and CMV-seronegative.

The CDR3 reads CASSSGASSYNEQFF. The CDR3 DNA sequence: TGTGCCAGCAGCTCTGGGGCGAGCTCCTACAATGAGCAGTTCTTC. This chain links TRBV11-3 with TRBJ2-1; perhaps TRBD1 as D (5 bases). V lost 4 bases and J lost 0, with 10 bases in between. CDR1 SGHNT and CDR2 YENEEA come from the germline V gene. The CDR3 sequence is 15 residues long.